The 21 T cell receptor beta chains below all came from one sample that was sequenced in a study of OX40 agonist ivuxolimab in advanced cancers. TCRdb keeps only in-frame clones here, not all; method: immunoSEQ multiplex PCR. In the table there are fewer than 80,000 clones, more than 65% of which are singletons. The source material was CD4+ or CD8+ T cells sorted from blood, sampled in a trial of the OX40 agonist ivuxolimab. Receptors originate from an adult with an advanced solid tumor such as melanoma, head and neck, liver or kidney cancer.

This clone was seen only once. This chain connects TRBV10-3 to TRBJ2-7; 8 positions match TRBD2. V shed 2 bases, J shed 9 bases, and the junction held 9 bases outside the gene matches. The CDR3 totals 14 residues. Germline values: CDR1 ENHRY, CDR2 SYGVKD. The CDR3 region has the DNA TGTGCCATCAGTGAGCAGACACGGGGGGGTGTGCAGTACTTC. Its protein is CAISEQTRGGVQYF.

The chain couples TRBV12-5 to TRBJ2-3, with 7 bases matching TRBD2. The CDR3 length is 16 residues. The junction had 8 bases not matched to a gene; V was cut back by 3 bases and J by 2 bases. CDR1 and CDR2 from the germline V gene are LGHNT and FRNRAP. Written as DNA, the CDR3 is TGTGCTAGTGGTTTAGGGACGGGGGGATACACAGATACGCAGTATTTT. Encoded protein: CASGLGTGGYTDTQYF.

This clone showed up just once. The chain employs TRBV9 and TRBJ2-7; 7 nucleotides match TRBD2. Germline V lookup: CDR1 SGDLS, CDR2 YYNGEE. V was clipped by 1 base and J by 2 bases; unmatched bases: 6. The CDR3 covers 15 residues. DNA for the CDR3: TGTGCCAGCAGCGTACGGGGGGACGCAACCTACGAGCAGTACTTC. The encoded protein is CASSVRGDATYEQYF.

The chain carries TRBV28 and TRBJ2-3; TRBD1 is a possible D gene (6 bases). V lost 9 bases and J lost 0, with 10 bases in between. This CDR3 contains 13 residues. Germline CDR1 and CDR2: MDHEN and SYDVKM. The CDR3, as DNA: TGTGCCAGTGGACAGACTAGCACAGATACGCAGTATTTT. Translated, it gives CASGQTSTDTQYF.

The J gene is TRBJ1-1, the V gene TRBV5-4; 7 bases agree with TRBD1. V was pared by 3 bases and J by 2 bases, with 7 bases of the junction left unmatched. This CDR3 spans 15 amino acids. Germline CDR1 SGHNT, CDR2 YYREEE (reference sequence). The CDR3 loop is CASSSGGTENTEAFF. The DNA for the CDR3 is TGTGCCAGCAGCTCGGGGGGGACAGAAAACACTGAAGCTTTCTTT.

The gene calls are TRBV5-1 and TRBJ1-2, with 7 bases matching TRBD1. Germline CDR1 is SGHRS and CDR2 is YFSETQ. Losses at the gene ends were 4 bases for V and 3 bases for J; bases not matched to a gene: 9. The CDR3 runs to 15 residues. The CDR3 bases are TGCGCCAGCAGCGACGACTACAGGGGCGACTATGGCTACACCTTC. Residues: CASSDDYRGDYGYTF. Supplemented by reference TRBV5-1 and TRBJ1-2, the full variable domain reads KAGVTQTPRYLIKTRGQQVTLSCSPISGHRSVSWYQQTPGQGLQFLFEYFSETQRNKGNFPGRFSGRQFSNSRSEMNVSTLELGDSALYLCASSDDYRGDYGYTFGSGTRLTVV.

The gene calls are TRBV7-2 and TRBJ1-1, with D possibly matching TRBD1 (6 bases). Germline CDR1 reads SGHTA; CDR2 reads FQGNSA. The length of the CDR3 is 13 residues. V was cut by 4 bases and J by 10 bases, with 16 bases left in between. The CDR3, as DNA: TGTGCCAGCAGCTCTACGGGGGGCCAGCGAGCTTTCTTT. Amino acid sequence: CASSSTGGQRAFF.

The CDR3 loop is CASSPPGQPKREPQHF. DNA of the CDR3: TGTGCCAGCAGCCCCCCCGGACAGCCTAAGAGAGAGCCCCAGCATTTT. The genes are TRBV7-2 and TRBJ1-5; weak D call: TRBD1 (6 bases). Germline V CDR1 and CDR2: SGHTA, FQGNSA. This CDR3 has 16 residues. Trimming removed 5 bases from V and 8 bases from J, with 22 bases in between.

This chain uses TRBV7-9 with TRBJ2-2; 7 bases match TRBD1. Looked up from germline, CDR1 is SEHNR and CDR2 is FQNEAQ (reference sequence). The junction had 8 bases not matched to a gene; V was cut back by 7 bases and J by 0 bases. The length of the CDR3 is 16 residues. The chain's CDR3 is CASTAGTAANTGELFF. CDR3 bases: TGTGCCAGCACCGCAGGGACAGCCGCGAACACCGGGGAGCTGTTTTTT.

This clone was observed once. The genes are TRBV7-2 and TRBJ2-3; tentative D call: TRBD1 (5 bases). CDR1 is SGHTA and CDR2 is FQGNSA in the germline V gene. This CDR3 is built from 13 residues. The V and J ends lost 5 bases and 6 bases respectively, with 12 bases between them. Written as DNA, the CDR3 is TGTGCCAGCAGCCGTAGGAAGGGGGATACGCAGTATTTT. Its protein is CASSRRKGDTQYF.

The rearrangement uses TRBV27 and TRBJ2-2, with 8 bases that match TRBD2. With 2 bases clipped from V and 6 bases from J, the junction kept 8 bases outside the gene matches. Germline V lookup: CDR1 MNHEY, CDR2 SMNVEV (reference sequence). This CDR3 comprises 16 residues. The CDR3 loop reads CASSLQRTSRAGELFF. DNA for the CDR3: TGTGCCAGCAGTTTACAAAGGACTAGCCGGGCCGGGGAGCTGTTTTTT.

The rearrangement uses TRBV2 and TRBJ2-4; tentative D call: TRBD1 (6 bases). The V and J ends lost 1 base and 5 bases respectively, with 6 bases between them. This CDR3 region has 13 residues. Germline V lookup: CDR1 SNHLY, CDR2 FYNNEI. This CDR3 is CASSEGTENIQYF. The CDR3, as DNA: TGTGCCAGCAGTGAAGGGACAGAAAACATTCAGTACTTC.

V is TRBV7-9 and J is TRBJ1-5; D call uncertain. The ends were cut back, 5 bases at V and 5 bases at J, with 7 bases in the middle. The germline V gene has CDR1 SEHNR and CDR2 FQNEAQ (reference sequence). The CDR3 has 12 residues. This CDR3 reads CASSPLDQPQHF. The CDR3 bases are TGTGCCAGCAGCCCCCTCGATCAGCCCCAGCATTTT.

V gene TRBV2 combines with J gene TRBJ2-7; 9 positions agree with TRBD1. J gave up 1 base and V 4 bases, and 5 bases lay outside the gene matches. Germline loops: CDR1 SNHLY, CDR2 FYNNEI. The CDR3 runs 15 residues. The CDR3 sequence: CASSVNRGQSYEQYF. The CDR3 DNA sequence: TGTGCCAGCAGTGTGAACAGGGGGCAGTCCTACGAGCAGTACTTC.

This chain uses TRBV15 with TRBJ2-5, with 8 bases identical to TRBD2. V shed 0 bases and J 5 bases; nucleotides not matched to a gene: 8. There are 16 residues in the CDR3. CDR1 and CDR2 from the germline V gene are LNHNV and YYDKDF (reference sequence). CDR3 sequence reads: CATSRDLGGASETQYF. The CDR3, as DNA: TGTGCCACCAGCAGAGATCTCGGGGGGGCCTCCGAGACCCAGTACTTC.

The V and J genes are TRBV5-1 and TRBJ1-1; perhaps TRBD1 as D (6 bases). The CDR3 length is 15 residues. Germline assignment: CDR1 SGHRS and CDR2 YFSETQ. V gave up 3 bases and J gave up 1 base, with 13 bases separating them. DNA for the CDR3: TGCGCCAGCAGCTGGAAGACAGGAGCGAACACTGAAGCTTTCTTT. Amino acids: CASSWKTGANTEAFF.

The chain has TRBV10-3 and TRBJ2-6, with 12 positions matching TRBD1. Germline trimming cut 7 bases from V and 1 base from J; bases unmatched to any gene: 5. CDR3 length equals 17 residues. Germline CDR1 ENHRY, CDR2 SYGVKD. The CDR3 sequence is CAITGDRGRSGANVLTF. CDR3 nucleotides: TGTGCCATCACCGGGGACAGGGGGCGTTCTGGGGCCAACGTCCTGACTTTC.

The rearrangement links TRBV4-2 to TRBJ1-2, with D perhaps matching TRBD1 (6 bases). Trimming left V 4 bases short and J 8 bases short, with 23 bases between. The germline CDR1 and CDR2 sequences are LGHNA and YNFKEQ. This CDR3 has 16 amino acids. This CDR3 is CASSLETRGGGGGYTF. DNA of the CDR3: TGTGCCAGCAGCCTCGAAACGCGAGGAGGGGGTGGCGGCTACACCTTC.

V is TRBV29-1 and J is TRBJ1-2; D is possibly TRBD1 (5 bases). Germline V lookup: CDR1 SQVTM, CDR2 ANQGSEA. This CDR3 is built from 11 residues. The germline V and J ends were trimmed by 1 base and 7 bases, with 7 bases remaining between them. This CDR3 reads CSVEARGGYTF. In DNA, the CDR3 is TGCAGCGTTGAAGCGAGGGGTGGCTACACCTTC.

This sequence joins TRBV28 and TRBJ2-3; weak D call: TRBD2 (6 bases). Trimming took off 6 bases at V and 4 bases at J, with 11 bases between the two ends. The CDR3 runs 13 residues. Germline lookup yields CDR1 MDHEN and CDR2 SYDVKM. The CDR3 sequence: CASSTPGADTQYF. The CDR3 DNA is TGTGCCAGCAGCACGCCGGGGGCAGATACGCAGTATTTT.

The chain uses TRBV11-2 and TRBJ1-6; D is uncertain. Trimming shortened V by 5 bases and J by 8 bases, and 10 bases separated the two germline ends. Germline-derived CDR1 and CDR2 are SGHAT and FQNNGV. The CDR3 is 13 residues long. CDR3 residues: CASSPRADSPLHF. CDR3 bases: TGTGCCAGCAGCCCTCGAGCAGATTCACCCCTCCACTTT.